Reported below is one TCR beta chain. Its antigen specificity is not known. The input lacks base qualities; no much larger clone sits a single base away. The method was the immunoSEQ multiplex PCR assay. RNA was extracted from all samples and reverse transcribed into cDNA as template for TCR sequencing. First-strand cDNA was synthesized with SuperScript III using a 2:1 mix of oligo-dT and random hexamers. A synthetic immune receptor repertoire was used to measure amplification bias, and any remaining bias was corrected computationally. Under the source paper's analysis protocol: Raw reads were preprocessed to remove errors, and CDR3 was defined by IMGT conventions from the conserved cysteine to phenylalanine. Clonality was computed as 1 minus the Shannon entropy, with the entropy normalized by log2 of the number of productive unique TCRs. Whether scalp clones were CD4 or CD8 was inferred by matching scalp TCRbeta sequences against CD4 and CD8 repertoires sorted from blood. TCRdb's version of the immuneACCESS table is confined to in-frame rearrangements and falls short of the full clone set. An unresolved V gene accounts for under half of the shortfall where checked; the remainder is of unknown origin. V, J and clone size are those of that table, while D and trimming were read from the DNA. This sample holds fewer than 150,000 clones; approximately 59% were observed only once. Around 30% of the sample is in the top ten clones.

In light of the paper, this sample's time point label describes: less than five weeks on oral tofacitinib. The treatment or condition label, read with the paper, signifies: oral pan-JAK inhibitor, 5-10 mg twice daily. Peripheral blood and lesional scalp punch biopsies were obtained from patients with alopecia areata. PBMCs were separated by density centrifugation and stained for CD3, CD4 and CD8, after which CD4+ and CD8+ T cells were sorted on a FACSAria. The sample belongs to a study of CD8+ T cells in alopecia areata (dated by TCRdb to 2017 to 2018). At the level of the whole study: Treated patients were enrolled in an open-label pilot trial of oral tofacitinib at 5 to 10 mg twice daily for moderate-to-severe alopecia areata. Disease severity in treated patients was measured with the SALT score, which quantifies the percentage of affected scalp surface area. Biopsies were taken from tofacitinib-treated patients at baseline and again at 4 and 24 weeks into treatment, and several of those patients also had a later scalp biopsy. Patients stayed on tofacitinib for 6 to 18 months and then had 6 months of follow-up off drug so that delayed response and recurrence could be assessed. immunoSEQ multiplex PCR using 35 Vbeta forward primers and 13 Jbeta reverse primers was used to amplify TCRbeta CDR3 regions. On the human side, TCRbeta sequencing was run on scalp tissue and on sorted CD4+ and CD8+ peripheral blood T cells from healthy controls and from alopecia areata patients with either patchy or totalis/universalis disease. RNA came from the PAXgene miRNA kit for fixed scalp, the miRNeasy kit for PBMCs, and the RNeasy kit for mouse skin. Scalp clonality was compared among normal scalp (n=4), patchy alopecia areata scalp (n=8), and alopecia totalis/universalis scalp (n=8). To study T cell clonal expansion in alopecia areata, the researchers applied high-throughput TCRbeta sequencing to both the C3H/HeJ mouse model and human patients. Results and caveats for the whole study, not just this receptor: Shared TCR sequences between patients were less evident than in mice, which may be partly attributable to HLA diversity in the patient population. The treated cohort was small, with a single nonresponder, so links between baseline CD8+ expansion and response need larger studies. Resident alphabeta T cells in normal human skin are also sequenced, complicating scalp TCR repertoire analysis, unlike mouse skin dominated by gammadelta T cells. Higher clonality and more expanded CD8+ clones were observed in lesional scalp than in normal scalp, particularly in alopecia totalis/universalis, a finding suggestive of antigenic drive. During tofacitinib treatment, many expanded lesional clones stuck around in both scalp and blood, and this persistence may partly explain why relapse happens after treatment is stopped. Tofacitinib significantly decreased scalp clonality and the number of expanded CD8+ clones among the top 100 scalp clones.

This material consisted of CD8+ T cells sorted from blood, taken at week 4, from a patient treated with tofacitinib. The sequence was collected from a human donor with alopecia areata.

CDR3 reads: CASSWTGPSYEQYF. The DNA is as follows: TGTGCCAGCAGCTGGACAGGGCCTTCCTACGAGCAGTACTTC. Recombination connected TRBV27 to TRBJ2-7; the central 8 bases match TRBD1. From the germline V gene (reference sequence), CDR1 is MNHEY and CDR2 is SMNVEV. V is trimmed back by 6 bases and J by 1 base, and the junction contains 5 bases that no gene match accounts for. Spanning cysteine to phenylalanine, the CDR3 consists of 14 amino acids. Just CDR3 DNA is preserved here, 42 bases in frame from base 1.